A single sample is the source of the 18 T cell receptor beta chains below, sequenced in a study of human T cells and chemical hapten exposure. Time point: pre-sensitization, week 0. Stated treatment: therapeutic diphenylcyclopropenone sensitization with weekly scalp DPC. Via MiXCR, TCRdb re-called the RACE reads, giving one row per CDR3 protein. The sample yields 35,000 to 50,000 distinct CDR3 sequences, over 9.5% seen once. The starting material was whole blood, obtained in connection with sensitization to the hapten diphenylcyclopropenone (DPC). All receptors derive from a man younger than 45 with alopecia areata. Some clones in this sample may be carry-over from other donors' samples.

The chain recombines TRBV9 with TRBJ2-2, with D unclear. Germline V gives CDR1 SGDLS, CDR2 YYNGEE. Deletions cut 0 bases from V and 2 bases from J, with 8 bases between. The CDR3 contains 15 residues. DNA of the CDR3: TGTGCCAGCAGCGTAGCAGCGACTAACACCGGGGAGCTGTTTTTT. Translated: CASSVAATNTGELFF. Full variable domain (remainder filled in from reference TRBV9 and TRBJ2-2): DSGVTQTPKHLITATGQRVTLRCSPRSGDLSVYWYQQSLDQGLQFLIQYYNGEERAKGNILERFSAQQFPDLHSELNLSSLELGDSALYFCASSVAATNTGELFFGEGSRLTVL.

This rearrangement joins TRBV3-1 to TRBJ1-1; tentative D call: TRBD1 (5 bases). This CDR3 comprises 14 residues. V lost 1 base and J 7 bases, leaving 13 bases between the germline ends. Germline values: CDR1 LGHDT, CDR2 YNNKEL (reference sequence). The CDR3 sequence: CASSQAGPTIEAFF. The CDR3 DNA sequence: TGTGCCAGCAGCCAAGCAGGGCCGACGATTGAAGCTTTCTTT.

This clonotype occurred a few times. The rearrangement links TRBV4-1 to TRBJ2-2; 15 bases are a match to TRBD2. The CDR3 runs to 18 residues. Germline CDR1 and CDR2: MGHRA and YSYEKL. The V and J ends lost 0 bases and 8 bases, in that order; junction bases with no gene match: 7. As DNA, the CDR3 is TGCGCCAGCAGCCAAGACCCCGGACTAGCGGGAGGGTCGGGGGAGCTGTTTTTT. It translates to CASSQDPGLAGGSGELFF.

This clonotype was counted between two and nine times. The V call is TRBV7-7, the J call TRBJ2-1; 14 positions agree with TRBD2. V was pared by 5 bases and J by 8 bases, with 5 bases of the junction left unmatched. The CDR3 consists of 15 residues. CDR1 and CDR2 from the germline V gene are SSHAT and FNYEAQ (reference sequence). The CDR3 reads CASSQGLAGVHEQFF. The CDR3 nucleotides read TGTGCCAGCAGCCAGGGACTAGCGGGAGTCCATGAGCAGTTCTTC. The variable domain in full, with the rest retrieved from reference TRBV7-7 and TRBJ2-1, is GAGVSQSPRYKVTKRGQDVTLRCDPISSHATLYWYQQALGQGPEFLTYFNYEAQPDKSGLPSDRFSAERPEGSISTLTIQRTEQRDSAMYRCASSQGLAGVHEQFFGPGTRLTVL.

The V and J genes are TRBV3-1 and TRBJ1-1, with D possibly being TRBD1 (5 bases). Germline lookup yields CDR1 LGHDT and CDR2 YNNKEL (reference sequence). The CDR3 runs 14 residues. V was cut by 4 bases and J by 4 bases, with 13 bases left in between. The CDR3 region has the DNA TGTGCCAGCAGCCGCGGGGGGGTGGGCACTGAAGCTTTCTTT. Protein sequence: CASSRGGVGTEAFF.

On this clonotype itself: A much larger clone lies a single base off, so this may be a read error. CDR3 residues: CVSSLGPVDEQFF. The CDR3 bases are TGTGTCAGCAGCTTAGGACCTGTCGATGAGCAGTTCTTC. This chain links TRBV7-7 with TRBJ2-1, with unresolved D. The CDR3 has 13 amino acids. The V gene's germline CDR1 is SSHAT and CDR2 FNYEAQ (reference sequence).

At least ten counts were recorded for this clonotype. This chain joins TRBV20-1 and TRBJ2-5; 7 bases agree with TRBD1. Germline CDR1 DFQATT, CDR2 SNEGSKA (reference sequence). The CDR3 is 13 amino acids. V trimming: 5 bases; J trimming: 4 bases; junction bases outside the gene matches: 7. As DNA, the CDR3 is TGCAGTGCTCCGACAGGGTCTGGAGAGACCCAGTACTTC. This gives the protein CSAPTGSGETQYF.

This clonotype showed up just a few times. The genes are TRBV9 and TRBJ1-1; D is unclear. Germline V gene lookup returns CDR1 SGDLS and CDR2 YYNGEE. CDR3 size: 13 residues. The germline V and J ends were trimmed by 0 bases and 6 bases, with 9 bases remaining between them. The CDR3 region has the DNA TGTGCCAGCAGCGTAGCTACGGGGTCTGAAGCTTTCTTT. It translates to CASSVATGSEAFF.

This clonotype was observed at least ten times. This sequence joins TRBV24-1 and TRBJ1-4; no definite D call. Germline values: CDR1 KGHDR, CDR2 SFDVKD. The CDR3 runs 16 residues. The V end lost 2 bases, the J end lost 8 bases, and 17 bases lay between the germline ends. The CDR3 sequence: CATSDSAAPDGEKLFF. In DNA, the CDR3 is TGTGCCACCAGTGATTCTGCGGCCCCTGATGGGGAAAAACTGTTTTTT.

In this sample, this clonotype turned up many times. The chain is built from TRBV20-1 and TRBJ1-1; D not certain. The CDR3 spans 13 residues. In germline, CDR1 is DFQATT, CDR2 SNEGSKA (reference sequence). With 3 bases removed from V and 4 bases from J, the gap between germline ends came to 12 bases. The CDR3 loop reads CSASKAGGTEAFF. The CDR3 nucleotides read TGCAGTGCTAGTAAGGCTGGAGGCACTGAAGCTTTCTTT.

This clonotype has ten or more counts. The rearrangement links TRBV12-3 or TRBV12-4 to TRBJ2-2; D could derive from TRBD1 or TRBD2 (5 bases each). V lost 5 bases to trimming and J lost 0 bases, with 16 bases between them. The CDR3 is 17 residues long. CDR3 DNA: TGTGCCAGCAGTCCCAGCGGTGAGGGGCCGAACACCGGGGAGCTGTTTTTT. It translates to CASSPSGEGPNTGELFF.

This clonotype was seen repeatedly, ten times or more. V is TRBV2 and J is TRBJ1-5, with a possible D match to TRBD1 (6 bases). The V and J ends lost 4 bases and 12 bases respectively, with 13 bases between them. Looked up from germline, CDR1 is SNHLY and CDR2 is FYNNEI. The CDR3 is made up of 12 amino acids. The CDR3 DNA reads as TGTGCCAGCAGTGCACAGGGTGGGTTCCAGCATTTT. As protein: CASSAQGGFQHF.

V usage is TRBV6-5 and J usage is TRBJ2-5; D unclear. From germline, CDR1 is MNHEY and CDR2 SVGAGI. Deletions cut 2 bases from V and 5 bases from J, with 12 bases between. The CDR3 totals 14 residues. The CDR3 region has the DNA TGTGCCAGCAGTTACGCCCTCGTCGGGGAGACCCAGTACTTC. It translates to CASSYALVGETQYF.

This clonotype was observed a handful of times. The J gene is TRBJ2-5, the V gene TRBV20-1, with D perhaps TRBD2 (5 bases). CDR1 and CDR2 (germline): DFQATT, SNEGSKA (reference sequence). V lost 0 bases to trimming and J lost 7 bases, with 15 bases between them. This CDR3 has 14 amino acids. CDR3 loop: CSARDRYPAGTQYF. The DNA for the CDR3 is TGCAGTGCTAGAGATCGGTACCCGGCGGGGACCCAGTACTTC.

This clonotype appeared a few times. This chain connects TRBV5-1 to TRBJ2-7, with 9 bases matching TRBD1. The CDR3 contains 18 residues. Germline CDR1 and CDR2: SGHRS and YFSETQ. The V segment lost 0 bases and the J segment 3 bases; nucleotides outside the gene matches: 13. CDR3 in DNA: TGCGCCAGCAGCTTGGTTGGACAGGGGCCGACAAGGATCTACGAGCAGTACTTC. Translated, it gives CASSLVGQGPTRIYEQYF.

There are many counts of this clonotype. The chain joins TRBV7-9 to TRBJ2-1, with D perhaps matching TRBD1 (5 bases). The CDR3 consists of 13 residues. Germline V lookup: CDR1 SEHNR, CDR2 FQNEAQ (reference sequence). The germline V and J ends were trimmed by 0 bases and 9 bases, with 9 bases remaining between them. CDR3 DNA sequence: TGTGCCAGCAGCTTAGCGCAGGGCCCTGAGCAGTTCTTC. It translates to CASSLAQGPEQFF.

This clonotype turned up a few times. The chain joins TRBV10-3 to TRBJ1-6; D is possibly TRBD1 (5 bases). V lost 5 bases, J lost 4 bases, and 9 bases lay in between. The CDR3 runs 14 residues. CDR1 is ENHRY and CDR2 is SYGVKD in the germline V gene. The CDR3 is CAISPGLYNSPLHF. CDR3 DNA sequence: TGTGCCATCAGTCCGGGACTGTATAATTCACCCCTCCACTTT.

The rearrangement links TRBV11-3 to TRBJ2-2; TRBD2 matches at 12 bases. V shed 0 bases, J shed 3 bases, and the junction held 2 bases outside the gene matches. The germline V gene has CDR1 SGHNT and CDR2 YENEEA. The CDR3 sequence is 17 residues long. The CDR3: CASSLDGLAGHTGELFF. The CDR3 DNA follows: TGTGCCAGCAGCTTAGATGGACTAGCGGGGCACACCGGGGAGCTGTTTTTT.